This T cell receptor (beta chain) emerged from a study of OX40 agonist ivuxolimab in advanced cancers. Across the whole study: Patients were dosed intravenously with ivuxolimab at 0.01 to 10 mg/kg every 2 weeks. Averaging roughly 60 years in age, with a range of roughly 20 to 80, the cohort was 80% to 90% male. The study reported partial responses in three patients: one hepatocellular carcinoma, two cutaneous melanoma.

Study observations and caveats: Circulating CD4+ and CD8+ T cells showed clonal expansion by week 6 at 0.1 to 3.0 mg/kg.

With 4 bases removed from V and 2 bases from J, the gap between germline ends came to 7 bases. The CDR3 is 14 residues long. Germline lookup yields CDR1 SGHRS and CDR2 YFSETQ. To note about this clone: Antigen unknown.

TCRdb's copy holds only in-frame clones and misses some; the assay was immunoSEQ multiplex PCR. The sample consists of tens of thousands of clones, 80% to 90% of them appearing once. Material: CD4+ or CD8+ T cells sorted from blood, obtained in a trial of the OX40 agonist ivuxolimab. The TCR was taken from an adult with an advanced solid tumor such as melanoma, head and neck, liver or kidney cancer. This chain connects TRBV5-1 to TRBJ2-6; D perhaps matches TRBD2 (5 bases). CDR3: CASSGETGANVLTF. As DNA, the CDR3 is TGCGCCAGCAGCGGGGAGACTGGGGCCAACGTCCTGACTTTC. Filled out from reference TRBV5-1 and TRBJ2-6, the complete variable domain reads KAGVTQTPRYLIKTRGQQVTLSCSPISGHRSVSWYQQTPGQGLQFLFEYFSETQRNKGNFPGRFSGRQFSNSRSEMNVSTLELGDSALYLCASSGETGANVLTFGAGSRLTVL.